Below, 29 T cell receptor beta chains from the same sample are listed, as sequenced in a study of T cell responses to AZD1222 COVID-19 vaccine (dated by TCRdb to the early 2020s). The time point label of this sample denotes: baseline before first vaccination. Libraries came from the immunoSEQ multiplex PCR assay. TCRdb obtained this table from immuneACCESS and retained in-frame rearrangements with V and J assigned. These tables miss some clones; where compared with another copy, unresolved V genes account for less than half of the shortfall, and the remainder is unexplained. Counted in this sample were around 130,000 clones; about 86% of them appeared once. Approximately 12% of the sample is taken by the ten largest. The sequencing used peripheral blood, collected on day 0 of AZD1222 vaccination. The receptor set was obtained from an adult in good health.

The rearrangement links TRBV7-9 to TRBJ2-7, with D perhaps TRBD2 (6 bases). Germline V gives CDR1 SEHNR, CDR2 FQNEAQ (reference sequence). V shed 5 bases and J shed 7 bases, with 12 bases lying between them. CDR3 size: 12 residues. The CDR3 sequence is CASSRDSREQYF. The CDR3 nucleotides are TGTGCCAGCAGCCGGGACTCGCGGGAGCAGTACTTC.

The genes are TRBV7-8 and TRBJ1-5, with D possibly TRBD1 on 6 matching bases. Per germline, CDR1 SGHVS and CDR2 FQNEAQ. Trimming cost V 7 bases and J 7 bases, with 23 bases left between them. The CDR3 sequence is 16 residues long. CDR3 sequence: CASTSGRTVLLQPQHF. For the CDR3, the DNA is TGTGCCAGCACATCTGGGAGGACAGTACTTTTACAGCCCCAGCATTTT.

The chain couples TRBV5-1 to TRBJ1-4, with 7 bases lining up with TRBD1. CDR1 is SGHRS, CDR2 YFSETQ, per germline. Unmatched junction bases numbered 11, after V lost 0 bases and J lost 6 bases. CDR3 length: 17 amino acids. The CDR3 nucleotides are TGCGCCAGCAGCTTGGGACAGGGCGAAACCCTGGATGAAAAACTGTTTTTT. Protein product: CASSLGQGETLDEKLFF.

In this sample, this clone turned up once. The rearrangement links TRBV14 to TRBJ1-2; TRBD1 matches 11 bases. Germline V gene lookup returns CDR1 SGHDN and CDR2 FVKESK. The CDR3 is 17 residues long. The V gene end was trimmed by 3 bases and the J gene end by 0 bases; junction bases not matched to a gene: 6. CDR3: CASSQDLGQGANYGYTF. The DNA for the CDR3 is TGTGCCAGCAGCCAGGACTTGGGACAGGGGGCTAACTATGGCTACACCTTC.

This chain links TRBV28 with TRBJ1-2, with D maybe TRBD1 (5 bases). V was trimmed by 2 bases and J by 4 bases, leaving 8 bases between them. This CDR3 region has 13 residues. CDR1 is MDHEN and CDR2 is SYDVKM in the germline V gene. The chain's CDR3 is CASSLGAAYGYTF. Written as DNA, the CDR3 is TGTGCCAGCAGTTTAGGGGCAGCCTATGGCTACACCTTC.

The rearrangement joins TRBV27 to TRBJ1-5; 8 bases agree with TRBD1. V lost 3 bases and J lost 6; bases outside the gene matches: 7. Per germline, CDR1 MNHEY and CDR2 SMNVEV (reference sequence). CDR3 length: 15 residues. CDR3 DNA: TGTGCCAGCAGTTTTTTAGCAGGGGGCGGTCAGCCCCAGCATTTT. Translation: CASSFLAGGGQPQHF.

This chain joins TRBV11-2 and TRBJ2-3; D possibly matches TRBD1 or TRBD2 (5 bases each). CDR3 length: 19 residues. Trimming pared 3 bases from V and 2 bases from J, leaving 24 bases between. In germline, CDR1 is SGHAT, CDR2 FQNNGV. This CDR3 reads CASSFRSPAGRDFTDTQYF. DNA of the CDR3: TGTGCCAGCAGCTTCCGATCCCCCGCAGGGAGAGATTTCACAGATACGCAGTATTTT.

In this sample, this clone turned up once. The V and J genes are TRBV6-1 and TRBJ2-7; 7 nucleotides match TRBD1. The CDR3 runs to 15 residues. Germline V gene lookup returns CDR1 MNHNS and CDR2 SASEGT. Trimming took 0 bases from V and 1 from J; bases not matched to a gene: 3. The CDR3 bases are TGTGCCAGCAGTGAAGCCCTGGACAGGTCCTACGAGCAGTACTTC. It yields the protein CASSEALDRSYEQYF.

V usage is TRBV12-3 or TRBV12-4 and J usage is TRBJ1-1; no definite D call. This CDR3 spans 12 amino acids. Trimming stripped 1 base from V and 7 bases from J, with 7 bases between. The CDR3 loop reads CASSLDWDEAFF. The CDR3 nucleotides are TGTGCCAGCAGTTTAGATTGGGATGAAGCTTTCTTT.

The rearrangement links TRBV12-3 or TRBV12-4 to TRBJ1-3; D not resolved. V was trimmed by 8 bases and J by 0 bases, leaving 8 bases between them. CDR3 length equals 13 residues. The CDR3 here is CASGLASGNTIYF. CDR3 DNA sequence: TGTGCCAGCGGCTTGGCCTCTGGAAACACCATATATTTT.

CDR3: CASSEEGWDPKGPYEQYF. In DNA form, the CDR3 reads TGTGCCAGCAGTGAAGAAGGTTGGGACCCCAAAGGTCCCTACGAGCAGTACTTC. This rearrangement joins TRBV2 to TRBJ2-7, with D perhaps being TRBD1 or TRBD2 (5 bases each). The germline V and J ends were trimmed by 1 base and 2 bases, with 21 bases remaining between them. This CDR3 is built from 18 residues. Germline V gives CDR1 SNHLY, CDR2 FYNNEI.

The sample holds a few counts of this clone. The V call is TRBV7-9, the J call TRBJ2-7; no firm D call. The germline CDR1 and CDR2 sequences are SEHNR and FQNEAQ (reference sequence). The germline V and J ends were trimmed by 4 bases and 5 bases, with 21 bases remaining between them. This CDR3 has 16 amino acids. The CDR3: CASSSSVIYPSHEQYF. The CDR3 nucleotides read TGTGCCAGCAGCTCAAGCGTCATTTACCCTAGTCACGAGCAGTACTTC.

The chain combines TRBV27 with TRBJ1-5; TRBD1 matches 8 bases. The germline V gene encodes CDR1 MNHEY and CDR2 SMNVEV (reference sequence). CDR3 length: 16 residues. With V trimmed by 4 bases and J by 2 bases, 7 bases remained unmatched. CDR3 DNA: TGTGCCAGCAGTTCGACAGGGGCCCTTGGCAATCAGCCCCAGCATTTT. The encoded protein is CASSSTGALGNQPQHF.

This chain joins TRBV29-1 and TRBJ2-2; the D gene is possibly TRBD2 (6 bases). The V and J ends lost 5 bases and 0 bases respectively, with 10 bases between them. Germline lookup yields CDR1 SQVTM and CDR2 ANQGSEA. The length of the CDR3 is 14 residues. CDR3 bases: TGCAGCGTTCGAAGCGGGTCGAACACCGGGGAGCTGTTTTTT. This gives the protein CSVRSGSNTGELFF.

The rearrangement uses TRBV6-4 and TRBJ2-5; no clear D gene. Germline V lookup: CDR1 MRHNA, CDR2 SNTAGT. V was shortened by 3 bases and J by 2 bases, with 13 bases between the two germline ends. CDR3 size: 15 residues. Here the CDR3 DNA reads TGTGCCAGCAGTGAAGCTGGCCCGGGTCAAGAGACCCAGTACTTC. Its protein is CASSEAGPGQETQYF.

This chain uses TRBV18 with TRBJ2-7, with TRBD1 matching over 7 bases. The germline gives CDR1 KGHSH, CDR2 LQKENI. Trimming cost V 3 bases and J 3 bases; bases outside gene matches: 5. The CDR3 has 14 amino acids. CDR3: CASSPRQGSYEQYF. CDR3 in DNA: TGTGCCAGCTCACCGAGACAGGGAAGCTACGAGCAGTACTTC.

The V call is TRBV5-1, the J call TRBJ2-3; D possibly corresponds to TRBD2 (5 bases). Germline V gene sequence: CDR1 SGHRS, CDR2 YFSETQ. The V and J ends lost 0 bases and 0 bases respectively, with 11 bases between them. The CDR3 extends over 16 amino acids. The DNA of the CDR3 is TGCGCCAGCAGCTTGGTCGGAGGTACTAGCACAGATACGCAGTATTTT. This sequence encodes CASSLVGGTSTDTQYF.

This clone was observed once. The chain links TRBV3-1 (or the pseudogene TRBV3-2) to TRBJ2-7, with TRBD2 as a possible D gene (5 bases). Between the trimmed V and J ends, which lost 4 bases and 4 bases, there was a span of 11 bases. The CDR3 is 13 amino acids. CDR1 and CDR2 (germline): LGHDT, YNNKEL (reference sequence). The CDR3 DNA is TGTGCCAGCAGCCTTGCGGGTGCATACGAGCAGTACTTC. This gives the protein CASSLAGAYEQYF.

This chain uses TRBV10-3 with TRBJ1-5; D call uncertain. The CDR3 runs 15 residues. V gave up 4 bases and J gave up 0 bases, with 10 bases separating them. Germline CDR1 and CDR2: ENHRY and SYGVKD. The CDR3 loop is CAISAGSYSNQPQHF. The CDR3 nucleotides are TGTGCCATCAGTGCCGGTAGTTATAGCAATCAGCCCCAGCATTTT.

The V call is TRBV15, the J call TRBJ2-7; TRBD1 is a possible D gene (6 bases). Per the germline V gene, CDR1 is LNHNV and CDR2 is YYDKDF (reference sequence). V was clipped by 1 base and J by 1 base, with 20 bases between them. The CDR3 is 18 amino acids. CDR3 sequence reads: CATSRGGGLKDSSYEQYF. CDR3 nucleotides: TGTGCCACCAGCAGAGGTGGTGGGCTGAAGGACAGTTCCTACGAGCAGTACTTC.

The gene calls are TRBV7-9 and TRBJ2-2; a weak D match, TRBD2 (6 bases). Germline CDR1 reads SEHNR; CDR2 reads FQNEAQ (reference sequence). V shed 2 bases and J shed 5 bases, with 21 bases lying between them. The CDR3 extends over 18 amino acids. The CDR3 loop is CASSLLMVVAGTTGELFF. CDR3 bases: TGTGCCAGCAGCTTATTAATGGTCGTCGCGGGGACGACCGGGGAGCTGTTTTTT.

This clone has a single count. V gene TRBV7-9 combines with J gene TRBJ1-4; 7 bases match TRBD1. The CDR3 loop spans 14 amino acids. V was pared by 1 base and J by 7 bases, with 3 bases of the junction left unmatched. From germline, CDR1 is SEHNR and CDR2 FQNEAQ (reference sequence). CDR3 sequence: CASSLVEGAEKLFF. CDR3 nucleotides: TGTGCCAGCAGCTTAGTGGAGGGGGCTGAAAAACTGTTTTTT.

V usage is TRBV6-5 and J usage is TRBJ2-3; the D gene is possibly TRBD2 (5 bases). Germline CDR1 reads MNHEY; CDR2 reads SVGAGI. The CDR3 contains 11 residues. Trimming stripped 7 bases from V and 8 bases from J, with 10 bases between. CDR3 amino acids: CASNSRGTQYF. The CDR3 nucleotides are TGTGCCAGCAACTCCCGGGGTACGCAGTATTTT.

The chain recombines TRBV5-1 with TRBJ2-1, with unresolved D. The CDR3 sequence is 11 residues long. V was pared by 0 bases and J by 7 bases, with 2 bases between. CDR1 and CDR2 (germline): SGHRS, YFSETQ. CDR3 residues: CASSLGNEQFF. Here the CDR3 DNA reads TGCGCCAGCAGCTTGGGTAATGAGCAGTTCTTC.

The genes are TRBV30 and TRBJ2-7; 7 bases align to TRBD2. CDR1 and CDR2 from the germline V gene are GTSNPN and SVGIG (reference sequence). CDR3 length: 11 amino acids. Trimming removed 2 bases from V and 7 bases from J; junction bases left unmatched: 2. For the CDR3, the DNA is TGTGCCTGGAGTACACTAGCGGAGCAGTACTTC. It specifies CAWSTLAEQYF.

The gene calls are TRBV23-1 and TRBJ1-2; a possible D gene is TRBD1 (6 bases). TRBV23-1 carries the ORF label, with uncertain function. CDR3 size: 16 residues. V was pared by 2 bases and J by 4 bases, with 17 bases between. The CDR3 loop is CASSQNRTALRYGYTF. In DNA form, the CDR3 reads TGCGCCAGCAGTCAAAATAGGACAGCCCTTCGCTATGGCTACACCTTC.

A few counts support this clone. J is TRBJ1-1 and V is TRBV19; D possibly corresponds to TRBD1 (5 bases). This CDR3 contains 15 residues. V was trimmed by 2 bases and J by 0 bases, leaving 10 bases between them. CDR1 is LNHDA, CDR2 SQIVND, per germline (reference sequence). CDR3 in DNA: TGTGCCAGTAGTATAAGAGGGGATATGAACACTGAAGCTTTCTTT. It codes for CASSIRGDMNTEAFF. The variable domain in full, completed from reference TRBV19 and TRBJ1-1, reads DGGITQSPKYLFRKEGQNVTLSCEQNLNHDAMYWYRQDPGQGLRLIYYSQIVNDFQKGDIAEGYSVSREKKESFPLTVTSAQKNPTAFYLCASSIRGDMNTEAFFGQGTRLTVV.

The sample holds one count of this clone. CDR3 bases: TGTGCCAGCAGCGTCACTAGTATCGGCACCGGGGAGCTGTTTTTT. It is translated as CASSVTSIGTGELFF. The chain recombines TRBV28 with TRBJ2-2, with a tentative D call TRBD2 (5 bases). Trimming pared 6 bases from V and 4 bases from J, leaving 15 bases between. This CDR3 comprises 15 residues. Germline CDR1 and CDR2: MDHEN and SYDVKM.

This clone was counted only a few times. This chain joins TRBV28 and TRBJ1-1; 7 nucleotides align to TRBD1. The CDR3 spans 15 residues. V lost 1 base and J lost 5; bases outside the gene matches: 7. Germline CDR1 and CDR2: MDHEN and SYDVKM. This chain's CDR3 is CASSLSSGGETEAFF. The CDR3 DNA is TGTGCCAGCAGTTTATCCTCAGGGGGGGAGACTGAAGCTTTCTTT.